These T cell receptor beta chains were read from a single sample in a study of cytomegalovirus exposure and HLA in healthy donors. The method was immunoSEQ multiplex PCR; TCRdb's version includes in-frame clones alone and lacks a portion of them. The table shows 150,000 to 200,000 clones, with about four fifths occurring only once. Sequencing was performed on PBMCs. The source is a boy between 5 and 17 years old in good health and CMV-seronegative. Both conserved end residues are part of each CDR3. D genes are given only for firm matches. Clone size appears in some rows only: once, few, many, or a class for an expanded clone.

abundance	v_gene	j_gene	d_gene	CDR3nt	CDR3aa
NA	TRBV6-5	TRBJ2-7	NA	TGTGCCAGTGGGGCGGGACGCGAGCAGTACTTC	CASGAGREQYF
NA	TRBV7-9	TRBJ1-2	TRBD1	TGTTCCAGCAGACACACCGGGACAGGGGCGGCTAACTATGGCTACACCTTC	CSSRHTGTGAANYGYTF
NA	TRBV6-6	TRBJ1-4	NA	TGTGCCAGCACCCATTCAGGGGCAACTAATGAAAAACTGTTTTTT	CASTHSGATNEKLFF
NA	TRBV27	TRBJ2-7	NA	TGTGCCAGCAGCTCCCAGGGGCTCCGGTCCTACGAGCAGTACTTC	CASSSQGLRSYEQYF
NA	TRBV5-1	TRBJ1-2	TRBD1	TGCGCCAGCGGGAAATCGGGACAGGTCGGGAATGGCTACACCTTC	CASGKSGQVGNGYTF
once	TRBV28	TRBJ1-5	NA	TGTGCCAGCAGTTCCCGGGACACGGACATAGGGCCCCAGCATTTT	CASSSRDTDIGPQHF
NA	TRBV7-3	TRBJ2-3	TRBD2	TGTGCCAGCAGCTTAATAGCGGGAGGCACAGATACGCAGTATTTT	CASSLIAGGTDTQYF
NA	TRBV2	TRBJ2-7	NA	TGTGCCAGCAGTGAAGAGCTCTACGAGCAGTACTTC	CASSEELYEQYF
NA	TRBV5-1	TRBJ2-2	TRBD2	TGCGCCAGCAGCTTGTTGGCTAGCGGGAGTGGTACCGGGGAGCTGTTTTTT	CASSLLASGSGTGELFF
NA	TRBV2	TRBJ2-1	NA	TGTGCCAGCAGCTCTGGGACTCCTGGGACCTTCAATGAGCAGTTCTTC	CASSSGTPGTFNEQFF
NA	TRBV11-1	TRBJ1-1	TRBD1	TGTGCCAGCAGCCCTCCCGGGACAGCCAGTGGCACTGAAGCTTTCTTT	CASSPPGTASGTEAFF
NA	TRBV5-1	TRBJ2-3	TRBD2	TGCGCCAGCAGCTTGGCCTTAGCGGGGGAGAGACATACGCAGTATTTT	CASSLALAGERHTQYF
NA	TRBV5-6	TRBJ2-1	NA	TGTGCCAGCAGTCCCTTGCGACTTCGGGTGATTGAGCAGTTCTTC	CASSPLRLRVIEQFF
NA	TRBV30	TRBJ2-7	NA	TGTGCCTGGAGTGTAACCGGGGGACCCTACGAGCAGTACTTC	CAWSVTGGPYEQYF
NA	TRBV7-2	TRBJ1-5	NA	TGTGCCAGCAGCCGCGGCGTAAATCAGCCCCAGCATTTT	CASSRGVNQPQHF
once	TRBV4-3	TRBJ1-5	TRBD1	TGCGCCAGCAGCCAAGATCCCGCCGGGACAGGGAATCAGCCCCAGCATTTT	CASSQDPAGTGNQPQHF
NA	TRBV9	TRBJ2-3	TRBD2	TGTGCCAGCAGCGTAGTTCCCGGCGGGAGTGGGGGCACAGATACGCAGTATTTT	CASSVVPGGSGGTDTQYF
NA	TRBV5-1	TRBJ2-3	TRBD2	TGCGCCAGCAGCTTGTATCCGGGGGGGCGGGCAGATACGCAGTATTTT	CASSLYPGGRADTQYF
NA	TRBV10-1	TRBJ2-1	NA	TGCGCCAGCAGTGAGTCGGTGTCCCGGGGTCGTTACAATGAGCAGTTCTTC	CASSESVSRGRYNEQFF
NA	TRBV13	TRBJ1-2	NA	TGTGCCAGCAGCCCCACGGGTGCGGGCTACACCTTC	CASSPTGAGYTF
NA	TRBV7-2	TRBJ1-1	NA	TGTGCCAGCAGCCGTAGCTTTAACACTGAAGCTTTCTTT	CASSRSFNTEAFF
NA	TRBV6-6	TRBJ2-7	TRBD2	TGTGCCAGCAGTTACCTAGCGGGGGCCTACGAGCAGTACTTC	CASSYLAGAYEQYF
NA	TRBV9	TRBJ1-2	NA	TGTGCCAGCAGCGTAAATGGTGGGGGCAGCGCACACAACTATGGCTACACCTTC	CASSVNGGGSAHNYGYTF
NA	TRBV6-1	TRBJ1-2	TRBD1	TGTGCCAGCAGTGACCAACAGGGGTATCGTGGCTACACCTTC	CASSDQQGYRGYTF
NA	TRBV5-4	TRBJ2-5	NA	TGTGCCAGCAGCTTCGGTTCCGGGGAGACCCAGTACTTC	CASSFGSGETQYF
NA	TRBV28	TRBJ1-2	TRBD1	TGTGCCAGCACCCAGGGGCAGGGGGTACTTGGCTACACCTTC	CASTQGQGVLGYTF
NA	TRBV6-6	TRBJ1-5	TRBD1	TGTGCCAGCACCAAAGGCGGACAGGGCGACCAGCCCCAGCATTTT	CASTKGGQGDQPQHF
NA	TRBV4-3	TRBJ2-7	TRBD1	TGCGCCAGCAGGCCGGGACAGGGTGCCTACGAGCAGTACTTC	CASRPGQGAYEQYF
NA	TRBV29-1	TRBJ1-1	NA	TGCAGCGCTAAGACAGACCCGAGTTTCGATTTCTTT	CSAKTDPSFDFF
NA	TRBV15	TRBJ2-1	TRBD2	TGTGCCACCAGCAGAGCCGTGTGGGCTAGCGGGAGCAATGAGCAGTTCTTC	CATSRAVWASGSNEQFF
NA	TRBV5-1	TRBJ2-7	TRBD1	TGCGCCAGCAGGACTATCGGACAGGGAGGCTCCGAGCAGTACTTC	CASRTIGQGGSEQYF
NA	TRBV6-5	TRBJ2-7	NA	TGTGCCACCAAGTCGGGATACGAGCAGTACTTC	CATKSGYEQYF
once	TRBV7-2	TRBJ1-2	TRBD1	TGTGCCAGCAGCCTAGTACAGGGGAACTATGGCTACACCTTC	CASSLVQGNYGYTF
NA	TRBV27	TRBJ1-5	TRBD1	TGTGCCAGCAGTCCAACGGGACAGTATCAGCCCCAGCATTTT	CASSPTGQYQPQHF
NA	TRBV27	TRBJ2-7	NA	TGTGCCAGCAGTTATAGGGGCAGGTCCTACGAGCAGTACTTC	CASSYRGRSYEQYF
NA	TRBV11-2	TRBJ2-7	TRBD2	TGTGCCAGCAGCTTATCGCCGGGGGGGCGATACGAGCAGTACTTC	CASSLSPGGRYEQYF
once	TRBV5-1	TRBJ1-5	NA	TGCGCCAGCAGCCCGGAGGGGCGTCAGCCCCAGCATTTT	CASSPEGRQPQHF
NA	TRBV7-2	TRBJ2-1	TRBD2	TGTGCCAGCAGCTTATTGTCTAGCGGGGAATACAATGAGCAGTTCTTC	CASSLLSSGEYNEQFF
NA	TRBV30	TRBJ1-2	TRBD1	TGTGCCTGGACCCGGGACAGCTATGGCTACACCTTC	CAWTRDSYGYTF
once	TRBV9	TRBJ1-1	TRBD1	TGTGCCAGCAGGCCGGACAGGGGTGCTGAAGCTTTCTTT	CASRPDRGAEAFF
NA	TRBV6-5	TRBJ2-1	TRBD1	TGTGCCAGCAGTACCGGGACAGGGTTGTTTGAGCAGTTCTTC	CASSTGTGLFEQFF
few	TRBV19	TRBJ2-5	NA	TGTGCCAGTAGTATGGTGGCAGGTCTTACCCAAGAGACCCAGTACTTC	CASSMVAGLTQETQYF
NA	TRBV19	TRBJ1-3	NA	TGTGCCAGTAGTATGACAGGTGAAACTGGAAACACCATATATTTT	CASSMTGETGNTIYF
NA	TRBV7-8	TRBJ2-3	NA	TGTGCCAGCAGCTTAGGGTTGGGAGGTGGCACAGATACGCAGTATTTT	CASSLGLGGGTDTQYF
NA	TRBV7-3	TRBJ1-1	NA	TGTGCCAGCAGCCTGGAGGGTATCGGGACTGAAGCTTTCTTT	CASSLEGIGTEAFF
NA	TRBV25-1	TRBJ1-1	TRBD1	TGTGCCAGCAGTGAATTATGGGAGACAGGGGCCACTGAAGCTTTCTTT	CASSELWETGATEAFF
NA	TRBV5-1	TRBJ2-7	TRBD2	TGCGCCAGTCGTGGGTCGAGCGGGGGACCCTCCTACGAGCAGTACTTC	CASRGSSGGPSYEQYF
NA	TRBV2	TRBJ2-7	TRBD2	TGTGCCAGCGTCGACCCGGGGGGATTGTTGGAGCAGTACTTC	CASVDPGGLLEQYF
NA	TRBV2	TRBJ2-1	NA	TGTGCCAGCAGGGAGCGGTTTTCGGGGGAGCAGTTCTTC	CASRERFSGEQFF
NA	TRBV5-1	TRBJ2-7	TRBD2	TGCGCCAGCAGCCGTAGCGGGAGCTACGAGCAGTACTTC	CASSRSGSYEQYF
few	TRBV11-3	TRBJ2-5	NA	TGTGCCAGCAGCTTTACCGGGGGTGAAGAGACCCAGTACTTC	CASSFTGGEETQYF
NA	TRBV21-1	TRBJ1-5	NA	TGTGCCAGCAGCAAAGGGCAGGGGGGTCAGCCCCAGCATTTT	CASSKGQGGQPQHF
NA	TRBV7-2	TRBJ2-2	TRBD2	TGTGCCAGCAGCTTAGGGCTAGCGGGAGGTGCCGGGGAGCTGTTTTTT	CASSLGLAGGAGELFF
NA	TRBV7-9	TRBJ2-5	NA	TGTGCCAGCAGCCCCGGGCGGGGCTATCAAGAGACCCAGTACTTC	CASSPGRGYQETQYF
NA	TRBV7-9	TRBJ2-2	NA	TGTGCCAGCAGCTCCCTGCGAGCACCCGGGGAGCTGTTTTTT	CASSSLRAPGELFF
NA	TRBV5-6	TRBJ1-5	TRBD1	TGTGCCAGCAGGTTTAGACAGGGATGGAATCAGCCCCAGCATTTT	CASRFRQGWNQPQHF
once	TRBV4-2	TRBJ1-4	TRBD1	TGTGCCAGCAGCCAGGGGGACAGGGAACATGAAAAACTGTTTTTT	CASSQGDREHEKLFF
NA	TRBV6-1	TRBJ2-3	TRBD1	TGTGCCAGCAGTGAGGTCCCGGGACAGTCCACAGATACGCAGTATTTT	CASSEVPGQSTDTQYF
NA	TRBV28	TRBJ1-5	NA	TGTGCCAGCACCCACCAAGCAGGTCAGCCCCAGCATTTT	CASTHQAGQPQHF